The entry below gives a single T cell receptor (beta chain) sequence along with its context. The CDR3 has 11 amino acids. Germline V CDR1 and CDR2: SGHAT, FQNNGV. Trimming took off 4 bases at V and 2 bases at J, with 3 bases between the two ends. This specimen belongs to a study of control samples from healthy donors and cancer patients. Using immunoSEQ multiplex PCR, the repertoire was profiled, and TCRdb retains in-frame clones only, with some absent. The data hold 98,000 or so clones, with about 85% observed a single time. The rearrangement links TRBV11-2 to TRBJ2-7; D uncertain. Material: blood. The receptor comes from a woman aged 70-85 years in good health. The CDR3 nucleotides are TGTGCCAGCAGCTCCCCCTACGAGCAGTACTTC. It is translated as CASSSPYEQYF.